These T cell receptor beta chains were read from a single sample in a study of Tregs in tolerant kidney transplant recipients. Repertoires were generated with immunoSEQ multiplex PCR, while TCRdb's copy carries only in-frame clones and drops some. The sample carries about 240,000 clones, approximately 83% recorded once. Sequenced input: CD4+ T cells from blood. The receptor set was obtained from a human donor in good health. Both conserved end residues are part of each CDR3. Each record gives: clone size, CDR3 length, J gene, D gene, V gene, CDR3 DNA, CDR3 protein. D genes are given only for firm matches. Rows may omit the clone size; those that give it use once, few, many or a size class.

abundance: NA; len: 17; j_gene: TRBJ2-2; d_gene: NA; v_gene: TRBV14; CDR3nt: TGTGCCAGCAGCCAAGGTCAACTTCCCAAGAACACCGGGGAGCTGTTTTTT; CDR3aa: CASSQGQLPKNTGELFF
abundance: NA; len: 15; j_gene: TRBJ1-1; d_gene: TRBD1; v_gene: TRBV15; CDR3nt: TGTGCCACCAGCAGAGCGAGACAGGGGGGCACTGAAGCTTTCTTT; CDR3aa: CATSRARQGGTEAFF
abundance: NA; len: 12; j_gene: TRBJ2-2; d_gene: NA; v_gene: TRBV6-6; CDR3nt: TGTGCCAGCAGTTTAAACACCGGGGAGCTGTTTTTT; CDR3aa: CASSLNTGELFF
abundance: NA; len: 16; j_gene: TRBJ2-7; d_gene: NA; v_gene: TRBV4-2; CDR3nt: TGTGCCAGCAGCCAATCGGGACTCCAAGCCTCCTACGAGCAGTACTTC; CDR3aa: CASSQSGLQASYEQYF
abundance: NA; len: 14; j_gene: TRBJ2-5; d_gene: NA; v_gene: TRBV5-4; CDR3nt: TGTGCCAGCAGCACCGCGGGGTACCAAGAGACCCAGTACTTC; CDR3aa: CASSTAGYQETQYF
abundance: NA; len: 14; j_gene: TRBJ1-4; d_gene: NA; v_gene: TRBV5-1; CDR3nt: TGCGCCAGCAGCTTAGCGACCTCGGGTGAAAAACTGTTTTTT; CDR3aa: CASSLATSGEKLFF
abundance: NA; len: 16; j_gene: TRBJ2-5; d_gene: NA; v_gene: TRBV5-1; CDR3nt: TGCGCCAGCAGCACCACCTCGAGCGTGGGTCTGTGGGCCCAGTACTTC; CDR3aa: CASSTTSSVGLWAQYF
abundance: NA; len: 12; j_gene: TRBJ1-2; d_gene: NA; v_gene: TRBV6-5; CDR3nt: TGTGCCAGCACCAACTTGGGTAGGGGCTACACCTTC; CDR3aa: CASTNLGRGYTF
abundance: NA; len: 19; j_gene: TRBJ2-7; d_gene: NA; v_gene: TRBV5-4; CDR3nt: TGTGCCAGCAGCAAGCGGGACAGGGGGACTAGCGGGCGATCCTACGAGCAGTACTTC; CDR3aa: CASSKRDRGTSGRSYEQYF
abundance: NA; len: 14; j_gene: TRBJ1-2; d_gene: TRBD1; v_gene: TRBV6-6; CDR3nt: TGTGCCAGCAGTCGGATGACAGGGATCTATGGCTACACCTTC; CDR3aa: CASSRMTGIYGYTF
abundance: NA; len: 17; j_gene: TRBJ2-2; d_gene: NA; v_gene: TRBV30; CDR3nt: TGTGCCTGCGGATCGGGGAGGTGGACGTCGAACACCGGGGAGCTGTTTTTT; CDR3aa: CACGSGRWTSNTGELFF
abundance: NA; len: 16; j_gene: TRBJ2-7; d_gene: TRBD1; v_gene: TRBV9; CDR3nt: TGTGCCAGCAGCGTAGGGGGGACAGGGCACTCCTACGAGCAGTACTTC; CDR3aa: CASSVGGTGHSYEQYF
abundance: NA; len: 16; j_gene: TRBJ1-1; d_gene: TRBD1; v_gene: TRBV19; CDR3nt: TGTGCCAGTAGTATCGGACAGGGAAGGGGGAACACTGAAGCTTTCTTT; CDR3aa: CASSIGQGRGNTEAFF
abundance: NA; len: 15; j_gene: TRBJ2-3; d_gene: TRBD2; v_gene: TRBV18; CDR3nt: TGTGCCAGCTCGCCTCAAGCGGGAGCGGCAGATACGCAGTATTTT; CDR3aa: CASSPQAGAADTQYF
abundance: NA; len: 17; j_gene: TRBJ2-3; d_gene: TRBD1; v_gene: TRBV30; CDR3nt: TGTGCCTGGAGTGGCGACCCTGGACAGGACCTTAGGGATACGCAGTATTTT; CDR3aa: CAWSGDPGQDLRDTQYF
abundance: once; len: 9; j_gene: TRBJ2-4; d_gene: NA; v_gene: TRBV23-1; CDR3nt: TGCGCCGGATCCACCGAGGAGTACTTC; CDR3aa: CAGSTEEYF
abundance: NA; len: 17; j_gene: TRBJ2-7; d_gene: TRBD2; v_gene: TRBV15; CDR3nt: TGTGCCACCAGCGGGGGGGTAACAGGACATTGGGGCTACGAGCAGTACTTC; CDR3aa: CATSGGVTGHWGYEQYF
abundance: once; len: 12; j_gene: TRBJ1-1; d_gene: NA; v_gene: TRBV11-1; CDR3nt: TGTGCCAGCACCAGAGGGGACACTGAAGCTTTCTTT; CDR3aa: CASTRGDTEAFF
abundance: NA; len: 12; j_gene: TRBJ1-2; d_gene: NA; v_gene: TRBV2; CDR3nt: TGTGCCAGCACTCAAGAGAACTATGGCTACACCTTC; CDR3aa: CASTQENYGYTF
abundance: NA; len: 14; j_gene: TRBJ1-1; d_gene: TRBD1; v_gene: TRBV6-5; CDR3nt: TGTGCCAGCAGTACTAGACAGGGGAACACTGAAGCTTTCTTT; CDR3aa: CASSTRQGNTEAFF
abundance: NA; len: 16; j_gene: TRBJ1-5; d_gene: NA; v_gene: TRBV27; CDR3nt: TGTGCCAGCAGCGTTTACAGGGAAGGTGGCAATCAGCCCCAGCATTTT; CDR3aa: CASSVYREGGNQPQHF
abundance: NA; len: 13; j_gene: TRBJ2-1; d_gene: TRBD2; v_gene: TRBV2; CDR3nt: TGTGCCAGCAGGGGACTACAAACGTATGAGCAGTTCTTC; CDR3aa: CASRGLQTYEQFF
abundance: NA; len: 11; j_gene: TRBJ2-7; d_gene: NA; v_gene: TRBV11-2; CDR3nt: TGTGCCAGCAGCTTAACCGGACAGATCGACTTC; CDR3aa: CASSLTGQIDF
abundance: NA; len: 15; j_gene: TRBJ2-6; d_gene: NA; v_gene: TRBV5-1; CDR3nt: TGCGCCAGCAGCTTGCCCCAGATCGGGGCCAACGTCCTGACTTTC; CDR3aa: CASSLPQIGANVLTF
abundance: once; len: 16; j_gene: TRBJ2-7; d_gene: TRBD1; v_gene: TRBV13; CDR3nt: TGTGCCAGCAGCCCCCTGGGGGGGACAGGGGGATACGAGCAGTACTTC; CDR3aa: CASSPLGGTGGYEQYF
abundance: NA; len: 16; j_gene: TRBJ1-2; d_gene: NA; v_gene: TRBV10-3; CDR3nt: TGTGCCATCAGTGAGTCCCAGGGCTCTCCTAACTATGGCTACACCTTC; CDR3aa: CAISESQGSPNYGYTF
abundance: NA; len: 20; j_gene: TRBJ2-2; d_gene: TRBD1; v_gene: TRBV5-1; CDR3nt: TGCGCCAGCAGCTCTCCAGCGCCACGCCACCGGACAGGAAACACCGGGGAGCTGTTTTTT; CDR3aa: CASSSPAPRHRTGNTGELFF
abundance: NA; len: 14; j_gene: TRBJ2-1; d_gene: NA; v_gene: TRBV5-4; CDR3nt: TGTGCCAGCAGCTCCCCGGACAGAGGCAATGAGCAGTTCTTC; CDR3aa: CASSSPDRGNEQFF
abundance: NA; len: 13; j_gene: TRBJ2-5; d_gene: NA; v_gene: TRBV18; CDR3nt: TGTGCCAGCTCACCGGGGTCGGCGGAGACCCAGTACTTC; CDR3aa: CASSPGSAETQYF
abundance: NA; len: 15; j_gene: TRBJ1-4; d_gene: TRBD1; v_gene: TRBV30; CDR3nt: TGTGCCTGGAGTGTACTTAGGGACAGGGGTGAAAAACTGTTTTTT; CDR3aa: CAWSVLRDRGEKLFF
abundance: NA; len: 13; j_gene: TRBJ1-1; d_gene: NA; v_gene: TRBV27; CDR3nt: TGTGCCAGCAGTTTAAATGGGAACACTGAAGCTTTCTTT; CDR3aa: CASSLNGNTEAFF
abundance: NA; len: 16; j_gene: TRBJ2-6; d_gene: NA; v_gene: TRBV6-5; CDR3nt: TGTGCCAGCAGTTACGAGCCGGACTCTGGGGCCAACGTCCTGACTTTC; CDR3aa: CASSYEPDSGANVLTF
abundance: NA; len: 12; j_gene: TRBJ2-1; d_gene: NA; v_gene: TRBV11-3; CDR3nt: TGTGCCAGCAGCCTACTAGACAATGAGCAGTTCTTC; CDR3aa: CASSLLDNEQFF
abundance: NA; len: 12; j_gene: TRBJ2-3; d_gene: NA; v_gene: TRBV29-1; CDR3nt: TGCAGCGTTGGATTCGGGACAGATACGCAGTATTTT; CDR3aa: CSVGFGTDTQYF
abundance: NA; len: 13; j_gene: TRBJ1-5; d_gene: NA; v_gene: TRBV9; CDR3nt: TGTGCCAGCAGCACCCTTCCCAATCAGCCCCAGCATTTT; CDR3aa: CASSTLPNQPQHF
abundance: NA; len: 12; j_gene: TRBJ1-1; d_gene: NA; v_gene: TRBV6-5; CDR3nt: TGTGCCAGCAGTTACGGGGGCACTGAAGCTTTCTTT; CDR3aa: CASSYGGTEAFF
abundance: NA; len: 13; j_gene: TRBJ1-4; d_gene: NA; v_gene: TRBV29-1; CDR3nt: TGCAGCGTATCGATAACAACTAATGAAAAACTGTTTTTT; CDR3aa: CSVSITTNEKLFF
abundance: NA; len: 14; j_gene: TRBJ1-1; d_gene: TRBD1; v_gene: TRBV9; CDR3nt: TGTGCCAGCAGCGTACAGGGGGAGGGCACTGAAGCTTTCTTT; CDR3aa: CASSVQGEGTEAFF
abundance: few; len: 13; j_gene: TRBJ2-1; d_gene: NA; v_gene: TRBV4-1; CDR3nt: TGCGCCAGCAGCCCACTCGACCCCCCAGAGCAGTTCTTC; CDR3aa: CASSPLDPPEQFF
abundance: NA; len: 16; j_gene: TRBJ1-1; d_gene: TRBD1; v_gene: TRBV11-1; CDR3nt: TGTGCCAGCAGCTTATGGACAGGGGCTATGAACACTGAAGCTTTCTTT; CDR3aa: CASSLWTGAMNTEAFF
abundance: NA; len: 15; j_gene: TRBJ1-2; d_gene: TRBD1; v_gene: TRBV18; CDR3nt: TGTGCCAGCTCACCAATAGGGGGCGTCGACTATGGCTACACCTTC; CDR3aa: CASSPIGGVDYGYTF
abundance: NA; len: 16; j_gene: TRBJ1-3; d_gene: NA; v_gene: TRBV2; CDR3nt: TGTGCCAGCAGTTTTACCCGGTCCTTGAGGGCGAACACCATATATTTT; CDR3aa: CASSFTRSLRANTIYF
abundance: NA; len: 16; j_gene: TRBJ1-5; d_gene: TRBD1; v_gene: TRBV12-5; CDR3nt: TGTGCTAGTGGTTTGGTGCCCGGGACAGGGGGCCAGCCCCAGCATTTT; CDR3aa: CASGLVPGTGGQPQHF
abundance: once; len: 13; j_gene: TRBJ1-1; d_gene: NA; v_gene: TRBV30; CDR3nt: TGTGCCTGGAGTCTAAGGGAGAACACTGAAGCTTTCTTT; CDR3aa: CAWSLRENTEAFF
abundance: NA; len: 14; j_gene: TRBJ2-1; d_gene: NA; v_gene: TRBV19; CDR3nt: TGTGCCAGTAGTATGGGCGAGAGTAGACGTGAGCAGTTCTTC; CDR3aa: CASSMGESRREQFF
abundance: once; len: 16; j_gene: TRBJ2-6; d_gene: NA; v_gene: TRBV19; CDR3nt: TGTGCCAGTAGGGCTTCGGCGGGATCTGGGGCCAACGTCCTGACTTTC; CDR3aa: CASRASAGSGANVLTF
abundance: NA; len: 18; j_gene: TRBJ2-2; d_gene: TRBD1; v_gene: TRBV19; CDR3nt: TGTGCCACCTCAGGGCGGGACAGGCTCCGCTCGAACACCGGGGAGCTGTTTTTT; CDR3aa: CATSGRDRLRSNTGELFF
abundance: NA; len: 15; j_gene: TRBJ1-1; d_gene: NA; v_gene: TRBV5-1; CDR3nt: TGCGCCAGCAGCCGCCCCCAAGGACGAATCACTGAAGCTTTCTTT; CDR3aa: CASSRPQGRITEAFF
abundance: NA; len: 15; j_gene: TRBJ2-7; d_gene: NA; v_gene: TRBV9; CDR3nt: TGTGCCAGCGTCCCTGAGGGTAAGTTCTCCTACGAGCAGTACTTC; CDR3aa: CASVPEGKFSYEQYF
abundance: NA; len: 16; j_gene: TRBJ1-4; d_gene: TRBD1; v_gene: TRBV25-1; CDR3nt: TGTGCCAGCAGCTCGCCCCTCCGGGACAGGGGGTTTAAACTGTTTTTT; CDR3aa: CASSSPLRDRGFKLFF
abundance: NA; len: 15; j_gene: TRBJ1-2; d_gene: NA; v_gene: TRBV12-5; CDR3nt: TGTGCTAGTGGTTTGGGCGGAGTCCTAGGCGAAGGCTACACCTTC; CDR3aa: CASGLGGVLGEGYTF
abundance: NA; len: 13; j_gene: TRBJ2-5; d_gene: NA; v_gene: TRBV5-1; CDR3nt: TGCGCCAGCAGTCCGACAGGTCAGGAGACCCAGTACTTC; CDR3aa: CASSPTGQETQYF
abundance: once; len: 15; j_gene: TRBJ2-7; d_gene: TRBD2; v_gene: TRBV5-8; CDR3nt: TGTGCCAGCAGCTGGGGGGAGGGCCCGCTAACCGAGCAGTACTTC; CDR3aa: CASSWGEGPLTEQYF
abundance: NA; len: 11; j_gene: TRBJ2-7; d_gene: NA; v_gene: TRBV7-9; CDR3nt: TGTGCCAGCGCCTTCCTCTACGAGCAGTACTTC; CDR3aa: CASAFLYEQYF